One sample yielded the 28 T cell receptor beta chains listed below, sequenced in a study of shared clonotypes between healthy human individuals. Only in-frame clones appear in the TCRdb table, and some are missing; sequencing was by immunoSEQ multiplex PCR. The table lists 2.3 million or so clones, 85% to 95% of them singletons. Sequencing input: naive CD4+ T cells from PBMCs. The subset denotes: CD45RA+ positively selected. These receptor sequences come from a man aged 18 to 29 in good health. Some clones in this sample may be carry-over from other donors' samples.

The rearrangement joins TRBV7-9 to TRBJ2-1; D remains ambiguous. Deletions cut 3 bases from V and 10 bases from J, with 13 bases between. This CDR3 region has 13 residues. Germline loops: CDR1 SEHNR, CDR2 FQNEAQ (reference sequence). The CDR3 nucleotides read TGTGCCAGCAGCTTTATCGTGGGCGGCGAGCAGTTCTTC. Its protein product is CASSFIVGGEQFF.

The V call is TRBV9, the J call TRBJ2-7; 9 bases line up with TRBD1. The CDR3 totals 15 residues. Germline V gene data show CDR1 as SGDLS and CDR2 as YYNGEE. Trimming removed 4 bases from V and 2 bases from J; junction bases left unmatched: 7. The chain's CDR3 is CASSQSGQGTYEQYF. The DNA of the CDR3 is TGTGCCAGCAGCCAGTCGGGACAGGGAACCTACGAGCAGTACTTC. Full variable domain (remainder filled in from reference TRBV9 and TRBJ2-7): DSGVTQTPKHLITATGQRVTLRCSPRSGDLSVYWYQQSLDQGLQFLIQYYNGEERAKGNILERFSAQQFPDLHSELNLSSLELGDSALYFCASSQSGQGTYEQYFGPGTRLTVT.

The chain carries TRBV9 and TRBJ2-1; the D gene is possibly TRBD2 (5 bases). V lost 3 bases and J lost 2, with 15 bases in between. Germline lookup yields CDR1 SGDLS and CDR2 YYNGEE. The CDR3 spans 16 residues. The CDR3 spells CASSARGNSAYNEQFF. The CDR3 DNA follows: TGTGCCAGCAGCGCCCGAGGGAACAGCGCCTACAATGAGCAGTTCTTC.

DNA for the CDR3: TGCGCCAGCAGCCAAGAAACCCAAGCGGCCCCCTACGAGCAGTACTTC. Translation gives CASSQETQAAPYEQYF. The genes are TRBV4-3 and TRBJ2-7; possible D gene TRBD2, 5 bases. The CDR3 runs to 16 residues. Trimming pared 0 bases from V and 2 bases from J, leaving 14 bases between. CDR1 is LGHNA, CDR2 YSLEER, per germline.

In the case of this clone: The sample contains more than one DNA sequence encoding this CDR3. The CDR3 here is CAISAGGNTEAFF. CDR3 in DNA: TGTGCCATCTCGGCGGGAGGAAACACTGAAGCTTTCTTT. This chain connects TRBV10-3 to TRBJ1-1; no clear D. V lost 8 bases and J lost 2, with 12 bases in between. The CDR3 loop spans 13 amino acids. Germline values: CDR1 ENHRY, CDR2 SYGVKD.

The chain is built from TRBV5-1 and TRBJ2-1; 7 bases agree with TRBD2. Germline V gene data show CDR1 as SGHRS and CDR2 as YFSETQ. With V trimmed by 4 bases and J by 2 bases, 9 bases remained unmatched. The CDR3 is 16 residues long. The CDR3 DNA follows: TGCGCCAGCAGCCCCACGGAAGGGAGGGCCTACAATGAGCAGTTCTTC. Protein: CASSPTEGRAYNEQFF.

In regard to this clone: This sample includes further DNA sequences coding for the same CDR3. This sequence joins TRBV7-2 and TRBJ2-2; D remains ambiguous. The CDR3 has 14 residues. The V end lost 2 bases, the J end lost 5 bases, and 9 bases lay between the germline ends. The germline V gene has CDR1 SGHTA and CDR2 FQGNSA. The CDR3 here is CASSLSGVTGELFF. The CDR3 region has the DNA TGTGCCAGCAGCTTATCAGGAGTTACCGGGGAGCTGTTTTTT.

This clone has a handful of counts. This chain uses TRBV6-1 with TRBJ1-5; D is unresolved. V lost 3 bases and J 5 bases, leaving 8 bases between the germline ends. The CDR3 consists of 13 residues. Germline CDR1 is MNHNS and CDR2 is SASEGT. This CDR3 is CASSEAGHQPQHF. In DNA, the CDR3 is TGTGCCAGCAGTGAGGCGGGTCATCAGCCCCAGCATTTT.

This clone was seen once. Other nucleotide sequences from this sample produce the same CDR3. The gene calls are TRBV4-1 and TRBJ2-1, with 11 bases aligning to TRBD2. The CDR3 is made up of 15 amino acids. The J segment lost 4 bases and the V segment lost 1 base, leaving 0 bases of the junction unmatched. Germline assignment: CDR1 MGHRA and CDR2 YSYEKL. The CDR3 DNA reads as TGCGCCAGCAGCCAAGGGACTAGCGGGTACAATGAGCAGTTCTTC. Residues: CASSQGTSGYNEQFF.

CDR3 in DNA: TGTGCCAGCAGCCCCCGGCCAGGGGGCTACACCTTC. Protein product: CASSPRPGGYTF. This chain joins TRBV6-5 and TRBJ1-2; D possibly corresponds to TRBD1 (5 bases). Trimming stripped 6 bases from V and 8 bases from J, with 13 bases between. Germline V gene lookup returns CDR1 MNHEY and CDR2 SVGAGI. This CDR3 has 12 amino acids.

The rearrangement links TRBV28 to TRBJ2-2; 7 bases are shared with TRBD2. Unmatched junction bases numbered 7, after V lost 9 bases and J lost 3 bases. The germline CDR1 and CDR2 sequences are MDHEN and SYDVKM. The CDR3 covers 14 residues. CDR3 coding DNA: TGTGCCAGTTTGCGGGAGTGGTACACCGGGGAGCTGTTTTTT. Translated, it gives CASLREWYTGELFF.

The genes are TRBV9 and TRBJ1-5; 8 nucleotides match TRBD1. The CDR3 runs to 15 residues. Germline-derived CDR1 and CDR2 are SGDLS and YYNGEE. The ends lost 5 bases at V and 0 bases at J; junction bases unmatched: 4. The CDR3 DNA reads TGTGCCAGCAGTACAGGGGGTAATAGCAATCAGCCCCAGCATTTT. Encoded protein: CASSTGGNSNQPQHF. The full variable domain, with the rest looked up from reference TRBV9 and TRBJ1-5, is DSGVTQTPKHLITATGQRVTLRCSPRSGDLSVYWYQQSLDQGLQFLIQYYNGEERAKGNILERFSAQQFPDLHSELNLSSLELGDSALYFCASSTGGNSNQPQHFGDGTRLSIL.

This clone was recorded only once. The chain couples TRBV5-1 to TRBJ2-5; possible D gene TRBD1, 6 bases. The CDR3 sequence is 15 residues long. The germline gives CDR1 SGHRS, CDR2 YFSETQ. V shed 3 bases and J shed 3 bases, with 15 bases lying between them. CDR3 nucleotide sequence: TGCGCCAGCAGCTCCACCGGGACAACCGAAGAGACCCAGTACTTC. This encodes CASSSTGTTEETQYF.

The chain joins TRBV19 to TRBJ1-5; no firm D call. The CDR3 runs 15 residues. The V end was cut by 8 bases, the J end by 2 bases, with 16 bases between. CDR1 and CDR2 from the germline V gene are LNHDA and SQIVND (reference sequence). The CDR3 protein is CASVAGRYGNQPQHF. CDR3 nucleotide sequence: TGTGCCAGTGTGGCCGGACGATATGGCAATCAGCCCCAGCATTTT.

This sequence joins TRBV7-9 and TRBJ1-1; D possibly corresponds to TRBD1 (5 bases). This CDR3 region has 13 residues. Deletions cut 8 bases from V and 1 base from J, with 11 bases between. The germline CDR1 and CDR2 sequences are SEHNR and FQNEAQ (reference sequence). This CDR3 is CASVGGGNTEAFF. The CDR3 nucleotides read TGTGCCAGCGTAGGTGGGGGGAACACTGAAGCTTTCTTT.

The genes are TRBV10-3 and TRBJ2-1; perhaps TRBD2 as D (5 bases). Trimming left V 4 bases short and J 8 bases short, with 21 bases between. This CDR3 is 16 amino acids long. CDR1 ENHRY and CDR2 SYGVKD come from the germline V gene. CDR3 sequence reads: CAISVSRGAILDEQFF. CDR3 DNA: TGTGCCATCAGTGTCAGTCGGGGAGCGATTTTAGATGAGCAGTTCTTC.

V and J are TRBV9 and TRBJ2-7; weak D call: TRBD2 (7 bases). In germline, CDR1 is SGDLS, CDR2 YYNGEE. The CDR3 sequence is 16 residues long. Trimming stripped 3 bases from V and 3 bases from J, with 19 bases between. CDR3 bases: TGTGCCAGCAGCGCCGGGGTTGGGGAGGGACACTACGAGCAGTACTTC. Amino acids: CASSAGVGEGHYEQYF.

A note on this clone: This sample includes further DNA sequences coding for the same CDR3. The J gene is TRBJ1-5, the V gene TRBV28; D is unclear. V was cut by 6 bases and J by 4 bases, with 7 bases left in between. The CDR3 totals 12 residues. The germline gives CDR1 MDHEN, CDR2 SYDVKM. The CDR3 coding sequence is TGTGCCAGCAGCCCTCTTAATCAGCCCCAGCATTTT. This codes for CASSPLNQPQHF.

This rearrangement joins TRBV28 to TRBJ1-5, with D unclear. Trimming took 2 bases from V and 7 from J, leaving 12 bases between them. Germline V gene data show CDR1 as MDHEN and CDR2 as SYDVKM. The CDR3 contains 14 residues. The CDR3 nucleotides read TGTGCCAGCAGTTTACCCCAGGTGCGGCAGCCCCAGCATTTT. Translation: CASSLPQVRQPQHF.

The V call is TRBV5-1, the J call TRBJ1-1; tentative D call: TRBD1 (6 bases). Looked up from germline, CDR1 is SGHRS and CDR2 is YFSETQ. The CDR3 has 15 amino acids. Trimming left V 4 bases short and J 0 bases short, with 13 bases between. Written as DNA, the CDR3 is TGCGCCAGCAGCCCCCGGACAGAGATGAACACTGAAGCTTTCTTT. It yields the protein CASSPRTEMNTEAFF.

The V gene is TRBV5-4, the J gene TRBJ1-2; D is undetermined. The length of the CDR3 is 10 residues. The germline V and J ends were trimmed by 10 bases and 8 bases, with 12 bases remaining between them. Germline CDR1 and CDR2: SGHNT and YYREEE (reference sequence). As DNA, the CDR3 is TGTGCCGGCAAGAAAGTCGGCTACACCTTC. As protein: CAGKKVGYTF.

The CDR3 region is CASSFRDPAYEQYF. DNA for the CDR3: TGCGCCAGCAGCTTCCGGGACCCTGCCTACGAGCAGTACTTC. The rearrangement joins TRBV5-1 to TRBJ2-7; D tentatively fits TRBD1 or TRBD2 (5 bases each). The CDR3 is made up of 14 amino acids. Germline V lookup: CDR1 SGHRS, CDR2 YFSETQ. The ends were cut back, 2 bases at V and 2 bases at J, with 11 bases in the middle. Using reference TRBV5-1 and TRBJ2-7 for the parts outside the CDR3, the full variable domain is KAGVTQTPRYLIKTRGQQVTLSCSPISGHRSVSWYQQTPGQGLQFLFEYFSETQRNKGNFPGRFSGRQFSNSRSEMNVSTLELGDSALYLCASSFRDPAYEQYFGPGTRLTVT.

This chain connects TRBV6-6 to TRBJ2-7, with D perhaps TRBD2 (6 bases). The germline gives CDR1 MNHNY, CDR2 SVGAGI (reference sequence). The CDR3 runs 13 residues. The V end lost 7 bases, the J end lost 2 bases, and 12 bases lay between the germline ends. DNA for the CDR3: TGTGCCAGCACGCGGGGCGCCGCCTACGAGCAGTACTTC. It specifies CASTRGAAYEQYF.

V is TRBV29-1 and J is TRBJ1-4; D perhaps matches TRBD1 (5 bases). The germline V and J ends were trimmed by 3 bases and 7 bases, with 15 bases remaining between them. CDR3 length equals 14 residues. From germline, CDR1 is SQVTM and CDR2 ANQGSEA. DNA of the CDR3: TGCAGCGTTGATTTTGCTCACCAGGGTGAAAAACTGTTTTTT. This codes for CSVDFAHQGEKLFF. Drawing the rest from reference TRBV29-1 and TRBJ1-4, the complete variable domain is SAVISQKPSRDICQRGTSLTIQCQVDSQVTMMFWYRQQPGQSLTLIATANQGSEATYESGFVIDKFPISRPNLTFSTLTVSNMSPEDSSIYLCSVDFAHQGEKLFFGSGTQLSVL.

The chain combines TRBV7-2 with TRBJ2-6; 7 bases are a match to TRBD1. This CDR3 has 18 residues. Germline values: CDR1 SGHTA, CDR2 FQGNSA. V lost 5 bases, J lost 0 bases, and 10 bases stayed unmatched. The CDR3 here is CASSPSDRELSGANVLTF. The CDR3 DNA sequence: TGTGCCAGCAGCCCCAGCGACAGGGAACTCTCTGGGGCCAACGTCCTGACTTTC.

This clone occurred once. The chain is built from TRBV5-6 and TRBJ1-1, with no clear D. The V end was cut by 2 bases, the J end by 3 bases, with 11 bases between. Germline loops: CDR1 SGHDT, CDR2 YYEEEE. The CDR3 has 14 residues. The CDR3 is CASSFLSQYTEAFF. CDR3 nucleotides: TGTGCCAGCAGCTTTCTTTCCCAGTACACTGAAGCTTTCTTT.

Worth noting for this clone: The sample carries other DNA sequences with the same CDR3. The rearrangement joins TRBV6-1 to TRBJ1-4; 7 bases align to TRBD1. Unmatched junction bases numbered 0, after V lost 2 bases and J lost 6 bases. Germline V lookup: CDR1 MNHNS, CDR2 SASEGT. The CDR3 extends over 13 amino acids. The CDR3 region is CASSETGDEKLFF. The DNA of the CDR3 is TGTGCCAGCAGTGAAACAGGGGATGAAAAACTGTTTTTT.

The chain is built from TRBV28 and TRBJ2-7, with D perhaps being TRBD1 or TRBD2 (5 bases each). The CDR3 contains 14 residues. Trimming left V 1 base short and J 4 bases short, with 11 bases between. The germline V gene has CDR1 MDHEN and CDR2 SYDVKM. The CDR3 region has the DNA TGTGCCAGCAGTTTATTGCCGGGGCGATACGAGCAGTACTTC. Translation: CASSLLPGRYEQYF.